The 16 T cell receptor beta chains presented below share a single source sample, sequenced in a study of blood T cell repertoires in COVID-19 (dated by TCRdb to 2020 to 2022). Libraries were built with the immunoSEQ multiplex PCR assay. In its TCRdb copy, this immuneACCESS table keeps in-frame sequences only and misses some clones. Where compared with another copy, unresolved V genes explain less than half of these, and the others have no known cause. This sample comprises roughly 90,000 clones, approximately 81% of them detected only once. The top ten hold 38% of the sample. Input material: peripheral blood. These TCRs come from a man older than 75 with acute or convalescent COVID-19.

This CDR3 reads CASSTRGTLSEQYF. The CDR3 DNA sequence: TGTGCCAGCAGCACCCGGGGTACCCTGTCCGAGCAGTACTTC. This chain uses TRBV7-8 with TRBJ2-7; maybe TRBD2 (5 bases). Germline V gives CDR1 SGHVS, CDR2 FQNEAQ. The CDR3 consists of 14 residues. V lost 5 bases and J lost 6, with 17 bases in between.

The CDR3 DNA sequence: TGTGCCAGCAGCTTTCTCAATGAGCAGTTCTTC. Translation gives CASSFLNEQFF. This chain connects TRBV7-9 to TRBJ2-1; D uncertain. The V end lost 3 bases, the J end lost 6 bases, and 3 bases lay between the germline ends. This CDR3 has 11 amino acids. The germline V gene has CDR1 SEHNR and CDR2 FQNEAQ (reference sequence).

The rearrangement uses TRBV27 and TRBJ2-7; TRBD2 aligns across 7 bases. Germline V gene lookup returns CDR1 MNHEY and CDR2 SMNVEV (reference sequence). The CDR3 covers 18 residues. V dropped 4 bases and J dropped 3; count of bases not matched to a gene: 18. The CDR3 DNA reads TGTGCCAGCAGTTCCCGACTAGCTGCGACCCGTTACCTCTACGAGCAGTACTTC. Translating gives CASSSRLAATRYLYEQYF.

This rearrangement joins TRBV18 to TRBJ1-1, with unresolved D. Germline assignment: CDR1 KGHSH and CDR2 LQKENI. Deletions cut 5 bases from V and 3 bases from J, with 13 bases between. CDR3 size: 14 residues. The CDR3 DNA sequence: TGTGCCAGCTCATCGCACGGCGGGGACACTGAAGCTTTCTTT. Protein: CASSSHGGDTEAFF.

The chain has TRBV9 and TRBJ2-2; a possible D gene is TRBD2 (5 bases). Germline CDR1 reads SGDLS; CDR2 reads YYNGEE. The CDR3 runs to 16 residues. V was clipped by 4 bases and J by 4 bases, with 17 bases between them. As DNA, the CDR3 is TGTGCCAGCAGCACCTCGATCACGGCGGGCACCGGGGAGCTGTTTTTT. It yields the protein CASSTSITAGTGELFF.

Written as DNA, the CDR3 is TGCGCCAGCAGCTTGGGGTCGGGAGGGGGCGGCGAGCAGTACTTC. Protein sequence: CASSLGSGGGGEQYF. This rearrangement joins TRBV5-1 to TRBJ2-7; tentatively, D is TRBD2 (8 bases). The CDR3 spans 15 residues. Looked up from germline, CDR1 is SGHRS and CDR2 is YFSETQ. V was shortened by 0 bases and J by 6 bases, with 16 bases between the two germline ends.

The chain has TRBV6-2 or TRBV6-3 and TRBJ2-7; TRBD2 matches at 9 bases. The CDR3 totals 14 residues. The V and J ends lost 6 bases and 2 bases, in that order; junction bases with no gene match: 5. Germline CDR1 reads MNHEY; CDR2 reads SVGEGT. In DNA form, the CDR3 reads TGTGCCAGCAGCACGACTAGCGGCCCCTACGAGCAGTACTTC. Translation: CASSTTSGPYEQYF.

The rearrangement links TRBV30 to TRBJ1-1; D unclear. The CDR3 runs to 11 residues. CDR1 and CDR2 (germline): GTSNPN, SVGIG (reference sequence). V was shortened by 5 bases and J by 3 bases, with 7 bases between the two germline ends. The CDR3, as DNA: TGTGCCTGGGCAGGTGACACTGAAGCTTTCTTT. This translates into CAWAGDTEAFF.

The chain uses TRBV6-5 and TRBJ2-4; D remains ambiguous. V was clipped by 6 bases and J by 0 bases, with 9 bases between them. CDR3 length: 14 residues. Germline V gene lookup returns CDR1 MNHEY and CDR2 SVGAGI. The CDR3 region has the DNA TGTGCCAGCAGAGCCTATTTAGCCAAAAACATTCAGTACTTC. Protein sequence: CASRAYLAKNIQYF.

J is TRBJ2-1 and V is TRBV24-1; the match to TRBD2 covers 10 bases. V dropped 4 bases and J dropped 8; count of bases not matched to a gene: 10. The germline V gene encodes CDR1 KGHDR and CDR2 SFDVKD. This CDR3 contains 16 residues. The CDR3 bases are TGTGCCACCAGTGAAGCTCTAGCGGGAGCCTTAGATGAGCAGTTCTTC. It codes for CATSEALAGALDEQFF.

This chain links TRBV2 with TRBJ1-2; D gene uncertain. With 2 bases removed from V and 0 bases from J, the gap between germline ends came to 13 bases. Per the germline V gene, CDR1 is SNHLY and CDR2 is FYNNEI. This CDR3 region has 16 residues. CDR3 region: CASSEMVGRANYGYTF. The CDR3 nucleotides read TGTGCCAGCAGTGAAATGGTAGGGCGGGCTAACTATGGCTACACCTTC.

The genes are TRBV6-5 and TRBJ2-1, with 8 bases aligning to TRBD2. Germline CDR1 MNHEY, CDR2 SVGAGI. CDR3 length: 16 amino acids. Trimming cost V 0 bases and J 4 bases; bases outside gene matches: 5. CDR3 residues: CASSYSTGGAYNEQFF. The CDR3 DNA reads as TGTGCCAGCAGTTACTCAACGGGAGGGGCTTACAATGAGCAGTTCTTC.

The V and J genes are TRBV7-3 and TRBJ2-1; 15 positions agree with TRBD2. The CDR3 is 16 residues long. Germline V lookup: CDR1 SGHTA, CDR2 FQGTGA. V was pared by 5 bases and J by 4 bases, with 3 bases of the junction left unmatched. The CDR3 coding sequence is TGTGCCAGCAGCCGGACTAGCGGGAGGGTTTACAATGAGCAGTTCTTC. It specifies CASSRTSGRVYNEQFF.

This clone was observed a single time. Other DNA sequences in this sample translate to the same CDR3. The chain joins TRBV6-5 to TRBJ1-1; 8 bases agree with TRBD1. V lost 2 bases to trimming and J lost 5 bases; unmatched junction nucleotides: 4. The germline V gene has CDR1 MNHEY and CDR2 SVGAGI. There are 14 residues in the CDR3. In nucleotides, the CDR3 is TGTGCCAGCAGTTACGACAGGGGCGGAACTGAAGCTTTCTTT. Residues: CASSYDRGGTEAFF.

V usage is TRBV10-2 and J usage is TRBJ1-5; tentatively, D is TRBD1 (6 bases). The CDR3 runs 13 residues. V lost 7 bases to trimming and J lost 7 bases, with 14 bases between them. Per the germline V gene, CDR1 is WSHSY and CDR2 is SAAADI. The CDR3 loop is CASKAGARQPQHF. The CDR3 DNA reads TGCGCCAGCAAGGCAGGGGCGAGGCAGCCCCAGCATTTT.

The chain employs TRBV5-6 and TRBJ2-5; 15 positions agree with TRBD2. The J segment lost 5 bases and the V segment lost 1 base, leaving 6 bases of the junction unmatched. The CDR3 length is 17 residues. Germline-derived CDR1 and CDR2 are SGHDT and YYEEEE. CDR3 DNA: TGTGCCAGCAGCTTGAGGACTAGCGGGAGGGCCTGGGAGACCCAGTACTTC. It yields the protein CASSLRTSGRAWETQYF.